This T cell receptor (beta chain) came from a study of T cells in Graves' hyperthyroidism and ophthalmopathy. The CDR3 is 14 residues long. Study-wide findings and caveats: In validation, the model predicted ophthalmopathy. These predictions came a median about 6.5 months before onset.

Amplification yielded TCR beta CDR3 regions, with RNA transcripts as the source. The TCR CDR3 was amplified in a first-round RT-PCR using the HTBI primer set. TCRdb recomputed calls from the multiplex PCR reads with MiXCR, one row per CDR3 protein. The profile shows approximately 520,000 distinct CDR3 sequences, around a quarter of them singletons. With regard to this clonotype: Antigen unknown. One junction end disagrees with the germline gene, perhaps due to a read error.

This sequence was found in a woman aged 25-40 years with Graves' ophthalmopathy. Specimen: blood. The chain couples TRBV12-3 or TRBV12-4 to TRBJ1-1; D is ambiguous. The CDR3 DNA reads as TGTGCCAGCAGCAGGAGCCATATGAACACTGAAGCTCTCTTT. As protein: CASSRSHMNTEALF.